The sample holds one count of the clone carrying this T cell receptor beta chain. The sample is drawn from a study of blood T cell repertoires in COVID-19. The germline V gene encodes CDR1 MDHEN and CDR2 SYDVKM. The CDR3 spans 16 residues. J gave up 3 bases and V 5 bases, and 8 bases lay outside the gene matches. The protocol was immunoSEQ multiplex PCR, while the TCRdb copy is restricted to in-frame clones and leaves out a portion. The data show some 41,000 clones, 86% seen once. The receptor was isolated from a man aged 40-50 years with active COVID-19. Sequencing used peripheral blood. The J gene is TRBJ2-3, the V gene TRBV28; TRBD2 aligns across 10 bases. The chain's CDR3 is CASSPRRAGGTDTQYF. The CDR3 DNA sequence: TGTGCCAGCAGTCCGCGTAGAGCGGGAGGGACAGATACGCAGTATTTT.